Reported below is one T cell receptor (beta chain). The target antigen is unknown. With 6 bases clipped from V and 4 bases from J, the junction kept 11 bases outside the gene matches. In germline, CDR1 is SGHAT, CDR2 FQNNGV. CDR3 length: 18 amino acids. This sample was taken from a study of early T cells in non-severe SARS-CoV-2 infection. Overall study findings and caveats: VDJdb matching skewed toward anti-spike CD8 responses, missing private and CD4 specificities.

TCRdb processed the 5' RACE reads anew with MiXCR; each CDR3 protein has one entry. The sample consists of about 22,000 distinct CDR3 sequences, 4.5% to 6% of them appearing once. This sequence was found in an adult who was a healthcare worker with PCR-confirmed SARS-CoV-2 infection or an uninfected control (not recorded which). The specimen was whole blood. The chain couples TRBV11-2 to TRBJ2-2; 13 bases fit TRBD2. The CDR3 DNA reads TGTGCCAGCAGACACCCACTAGCGGGGGGGCCGGGCACCGGGGAGCTGTTTTTT. This encodes CASRHPLAGGPGTGELFF.